This T cell receptor (beta chain) came from a study of cytomegalovirus exposure and HLA in healthy donors. At the level of the study: Both the 100 to 150 validation repertoires and the 500 to 700 first-cohort repertoires used the same platform, as reported by a later analysis.

Assay: immunoSEQ multiplex PCR; the TCRdb copy retains only in-frame clones and omits some. In the table there are tens of thousands of clones, roughly 85% of which are singletons. Only a few counts were recorded for this clone. Antigen specificity is unknown. Study-wide findings and caveats: Cytomegalovirus status was reportedly diagnosed by the classifier with high specificity and sensitivity.

The CDR3 is 10 amino acids. The trim removed 5 bases at V and 16 bases at J, leaving 5 bases unmatched. CDR1 is DFQATT, CDR2 SNEGSKA, per germline (reference sequence). The clonotype originates from a young man in good health and CMV-seropositive. The material sequenced was PBMCs. The rearrangement joins TRBV20-1 to TRBJ2-1, with 10 nucleotides matching TRBD2. CDR3 in DNA: TGCAGTGCTCAGCGGGAGGGCCAATTCTTC. It codes for CSAQREGQFF.